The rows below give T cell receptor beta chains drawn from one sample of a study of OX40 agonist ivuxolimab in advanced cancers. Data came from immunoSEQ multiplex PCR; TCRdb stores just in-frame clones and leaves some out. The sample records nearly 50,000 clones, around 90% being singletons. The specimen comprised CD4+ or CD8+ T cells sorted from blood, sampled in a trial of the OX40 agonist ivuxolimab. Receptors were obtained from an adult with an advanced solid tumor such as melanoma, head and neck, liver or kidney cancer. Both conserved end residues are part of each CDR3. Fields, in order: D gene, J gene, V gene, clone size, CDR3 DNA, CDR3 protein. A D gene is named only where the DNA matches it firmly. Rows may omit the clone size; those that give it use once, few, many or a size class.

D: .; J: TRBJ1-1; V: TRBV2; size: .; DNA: TGTGCCAGCAGGGGGAGTATTAGCACTGAAGCTTTCTTT; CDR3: CASRGSISTEAFF
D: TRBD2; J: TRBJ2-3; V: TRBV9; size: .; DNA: TGTGCCAGCAGCGCCAGCGGGGGGAGGTCAGATACGCAGTATTTT; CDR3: CASSASGGRSDTQYF
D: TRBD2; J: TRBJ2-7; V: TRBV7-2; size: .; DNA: TGTGCCAGCAGCTTACTAGCGGGGGGAGGCTACGAGCAGTACTTC; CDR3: CASSLLAGGGYEQYF
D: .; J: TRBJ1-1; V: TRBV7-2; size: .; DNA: TGTGCCAGCAGCCCTGATGGGCCCCTGAACACTGAAGCTTTCTTT; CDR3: CASSPDGPLNTEAFF
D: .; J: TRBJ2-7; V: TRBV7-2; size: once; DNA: TGTGCCAGCAGCTTAGACGAGACGCTCCCCTACGAGCAGTACTTC; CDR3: CASSLDETLPYEQYF
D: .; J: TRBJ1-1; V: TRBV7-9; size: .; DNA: TGTGCCAGCATACCCCAGGGGAACACTGAAGCTTTCTTT; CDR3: CASIPQGNTEAFF
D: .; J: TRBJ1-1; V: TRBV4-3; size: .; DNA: TGCGCCAGCAGCCAAGTCGTCGGGGGCACTGAAGCTTTCTTT; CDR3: CASSQVVGGTEAFF
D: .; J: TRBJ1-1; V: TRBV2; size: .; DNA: TGTGCCAGCAGTGGCAGCACCGAGATGAACACTGAAGCTTTCTTT; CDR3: CASSGSTEMNTEAFF
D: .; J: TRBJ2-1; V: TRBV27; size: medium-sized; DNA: TGTGCCAGCAGTTCCATAGTTTCTAGCGAGGAAATCAATGAGCAGTTCTTC; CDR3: CASSSIVSSEEINEQFF
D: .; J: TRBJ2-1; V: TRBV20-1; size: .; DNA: TGCAGTGCTTATCTTGACAATGAGCAGTTCTTC; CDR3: CSAYLDNEQFF
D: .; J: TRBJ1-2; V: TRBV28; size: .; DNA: TGTGCCAGCAGTGAAATCGAAAAGAGGGCGGATGGCTACACCTTC; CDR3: CASSEIEKRADGYTF
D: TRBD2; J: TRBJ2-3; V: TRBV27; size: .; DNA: TGTGCCAGCAGCGTAGCGGGGAGGGAAGATACGCAGTATTTT; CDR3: CASSVAGREDTQYF
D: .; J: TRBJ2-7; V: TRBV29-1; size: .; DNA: TGCAGCGTTGAAGGGGCAGCCGATGACGAGCAGTACTTC; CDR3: CSVEGAADDEQYF
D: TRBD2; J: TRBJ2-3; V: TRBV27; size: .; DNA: TGTGCCAGCAGCCTTTTTGGCGGGGGGACAGATACGCAGTATTTT; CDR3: CASSLFGGGTDTQYF
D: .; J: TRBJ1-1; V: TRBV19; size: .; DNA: TGTGCCAGTAGTATGATGGGGGATCATGAAGCTTTCTTT; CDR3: CASSMMGDHEAFF
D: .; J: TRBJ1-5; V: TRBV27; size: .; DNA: TGTGCCAGCAGTTCTGGGGGGATTCAGCCCCAGCATTTT; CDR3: CASSSGGIQPQHF
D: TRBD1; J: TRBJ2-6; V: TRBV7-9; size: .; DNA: TGTGCCAGCAGCCACACCACAGGGGCCGGGGCCAACGTCCTGACTTTC; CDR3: CASSHTTGAGANVLTF
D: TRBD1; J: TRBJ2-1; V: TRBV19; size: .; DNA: TGTGCCAGTAACATAGTGGGACAGGGGTACAATGAGCAGTTCTTC; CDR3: CASNIVGQGYNEQFF
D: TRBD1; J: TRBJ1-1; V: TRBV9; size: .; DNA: TGTGCCAGCAGCCCGGGGACAGCACCGATGAACACTGAAGCTTTCTTT; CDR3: CASSPGTAPMNTEAFF
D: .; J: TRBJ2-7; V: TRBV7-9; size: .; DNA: TGTGCCAGCAGCTTAGGGGCAGGGTACGAGCAGTACTTC; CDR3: CASSLGAGYEQYF
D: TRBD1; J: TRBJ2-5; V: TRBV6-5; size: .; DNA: TGTGCCAGCAGTTACTGGGGACAGCAAGAGACCCAGTACTTC; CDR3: CASSYWGQQETQYF
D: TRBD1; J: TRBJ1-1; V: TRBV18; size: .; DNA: TGTGCCAGCTCATTACCGGGACAGGACACTGAAGCTTTCTTT; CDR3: CASSLPGQDTEAFF
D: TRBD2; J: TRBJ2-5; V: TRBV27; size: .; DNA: TGTGCCAGCAGTCCTTCGGGACTAGCGACAGAGACCCAGTACTTC; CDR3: CASSPSGLATETQYF
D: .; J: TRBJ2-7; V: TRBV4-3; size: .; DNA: TGCGCCAGCAGCCAAGAGAGGGGCACCTACGAGCAGTACTTC; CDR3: CASSQERGTYEQYF
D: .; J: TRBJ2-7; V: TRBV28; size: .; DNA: TGTGCCACCAGTCAAACCGGGACTGCAACATACGAGCAGTACTTC; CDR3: CATSQTGTATYEQYF
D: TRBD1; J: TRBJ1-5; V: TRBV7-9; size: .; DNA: TGTGCCAGCAGCTTGTCGACAAACAGGGGCCGCCTATCGGGTCAGCCCCAGCATTTT; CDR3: CASSLSTNRGRLSGQPQHF
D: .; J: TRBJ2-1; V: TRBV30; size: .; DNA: TGTGCCTGGAGTGGGGGGGCCGGCTACAATGAGCAGTTCTTC; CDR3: CAWSGGAGYNEQFF
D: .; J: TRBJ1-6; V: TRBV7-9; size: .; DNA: TGTGCCAGCAGCTTACTAGGGAATAATTCACCCCTCCACTTT; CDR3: CASSLLGNNSPLHF
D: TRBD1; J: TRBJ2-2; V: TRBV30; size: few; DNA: TGTGCCTGGAGCGACACCGGGACAGAAGGACGCCTTGTGCCCGGGGAGCTGTTTTTT; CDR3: CAWSDTGTEGRLVPGELFF
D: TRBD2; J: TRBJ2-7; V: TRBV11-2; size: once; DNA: TGTGCCAGCAGCTCCTGGGGACTAGACGGTTCCTACGAGCAGTACTTC; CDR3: CASSSWGLDGSYEQYF